The 31 T cell receptor beta chains reported below all come from one sample, sequenced in a study of T cells in Graves' hyperthyroidism and ophthalmopathy. Regions amplified from RNA transcripts were the TCR beta CDR3 regions. Researchers ran a first-round RT-PCR on the TCR CDR3 using the HTBI primer set. TCRdb redid the calling of the multiplex PCR reads with MiXCR, one entry per CDR3 protein. The top ten clones hold 2.5% to 4% of a sample with about 600,000 distinct CDR3 sequences, 15% to 20% of them seen once. Sequenced input: blood. Receptors originate from a woman in her 40s with Graves' ophthalmopathy.

This clonotype was recorded at least ten times. This chain uses TRBV12-3 or TRBV12-4 with TRBJ2-7; D is unresolved. The CDR3 contains 14 residues. The V end was cut by 5 bases, the J end by 6 bases, with 17 bases between. This chain's CDR3 is CASSPGPERSEQYF. For the CDR3, the DNA is TGTGCCAGCAGTCCAGGACCCGAAAGGAGCGAGCAGTACTTC.

The chain joins TRBV28 to TRBJ2-4, with D possibly being TRBD2 (5 bases). This CDR3 spans 12 amino acids. Trimming cost V 4 bases and J 9 bases, with 10 bases left between them. CDR1 MDHEN and CDR2 SYDVKM come from the germline V gene. The CDR3 nucleotides are TGTGCCAGCAGTTCTTCTAGCATCATTCAGTACTTC. This sequence encodes CASSSSSIIQYF.

This clonotype has at least ten counts. CDR3 amino acids: CSAPRDRNTDTQYF. The CDR3 DNA sequence: TGCAGTGCTCCTCGGGACAGAAACACAGATACGCAGTATTTT. The chain couples TRBV20-1 to TRBJ2-3; 7 bases fit TRBD1. Germline V gives CDR1 DFQATT, CDR2 SNEGSKA (reference sequence). J gave up 2 bases and V 5 bases, and 7 bases lay outside the gene matches. This CDR3 spans 14 amino acids.

A few counts support this clonotype. This chain uses TRBV29-1 with TRBJ2-7, with 8 bases lining up with TRBD1. This CDR3 spans 14 amino acids. The germline gives CDR1 SQVTM, CDR2 ANQGSEA. V gave up 7 bases and J gave up 1 base; unmatched junction bases: 9. The CDR3 loop is CSAVSRDRSYEQYF. The CDR3, as DNA: TGCAGCGCCGTTTCCCGGGACAGGTCCTACGAGCAGTACTTC.

This clonotype was found many times. The chain employs TRBV7-9 and TRBJ2-2, with D maybe TRBD1 (7 bases). From germline, CDR1 is SEHNR and CDR2 FQNEAQ (reference sequence). The V and J ends lost 5 bases and 0 bases respectively, with 19 bases between them. The CDR3 is made up of 18 amino acids. The CDR3 bases are TGTGCCAGCAGCGAATATCCGTCCAGGGGGGCGAACACCGGGGAGCTGTTTTTT. Its protein is CASSEYPSRGANTGELFF.

This chain uses TRBV30 with TRBJ2-7, with TRBD2 matching 7 bases. The CDR3 is made up of 13 amino acids. Unmatched junction bases numbered 14, after V lost 8 bases and J lost 7 bases. Germline CDR1 and CDR2: GTSNPN and SVGIG (reference sequence). DNA of the CDR3: TGTGCCCTTAAGGACGTGCGGGGGAGGGAGCAGTACTTC. The encoded protein is CALKDVRGREQYF.

This clonotype was recorded a few times. As DNA, the CDR3 is TGTGCCAGCAGTCTCCCCTCAGGGAGGAAGAACACTGAAGCTTTCTTT. It specifies CASSLPSGRKNTEAFF. This chain links TRBV6-1 with TRBJ1-1, with D perhaps TRBD1 (5 bases). The CDR3 totals 16 residues. V shed 5 bases and J shed 1 base, with 17 bases lying between them. Germline CDR1 reads MNHNS; CDR2 reads SASEGT.

This clonotype was seen a handful of times. This chain's CDR3 is CASSLRDRVYTDTQYF. The DNA of the CDR3 is TGTGCCAGCAGTCTACGGGACAGGGTATACACAGATACGCAGTATTTT. The chain combines TRBV6-2 or TRBV6-3 with TRBJ2-3, with 9 bases fitting TRBD1. Per the germline V gene, CDR1 is MNHEY and CDR2 is SVGEGT. CDR3 size: 16 residues. With V trimmed by 5 bases and J by 2 bases, 8 bases remained unmatched.

This clonotype was detected ten times or more. This rearrangement joins TRBV30 to TRBJ1-1; D not resolved. The CDR3 is made up of 13 amino acids. Trimming removed 4 bases from V and 1 base from J, with 10 bases in between. CDR1 is GTSNPN, CDR2 SVGIG, per germline (reference sequence). The CDR3 sequence is CAWMAAGNTEAFF. CDR3 nucleotide sequence: TGTGCCTGGATGGCGGCGGGGAACACTGAAGCTTTCTTT.

This clonotype was detected ten times or more. The CDR3 is CASSLEWRTSYGYTF. In DNA, the CDR3 is TGTGCCAGCAGCTTAGAGTGGAGGACGTCCTATGGCTACACCTTC. The V gene is TRBV11-2, the J gene TRBJ1-2; D gene uncertain. The CDR3 runs to 15 residues. The germline CDR1 and CDR2 sequences are SGHAT and FQNNGV. Trimming took 0 bases from V and 4 from J, leaving 12 bases between them.

This clonotype was seen many times. The chain uses TRBV12-3 or TRBV12-4 and TRBJ2-3; TRBD2 aligns across 7 bases. V trimming: 6 bases; J trimming: 2 bases; junction bases outside the gene matches: 11. This CDR3 contains 16 residues. The CDR3 spells CASSPPTERDTDTQYF. CDR3 nucleotide sequence: TGTGCCAGCAGCCCCCCCACAGAGCGGGACACAGATACGCAGTATTTT.

This clonotype was observed a few times. CDR3 DNA sequence: TGTGCCAGCAGCCAAGGTACGGGACAGCTAAATCAGCCCCAGCATTTT. It is translated as CASSQGTGQLNQPQHF. This chain connects TRBV3-1 to TRBJ1-5; 7 bases match TRBD1. In germline, CDR1 is LGHDT, CDR2 YNNKEL (reference sequence). V lost 1 base to trimming and J lost 4 bases; unmatched junction nucleotides: 7. The CDR3 covers 16 residues. Using reference TRBV3-1 and TRBJ1-5 for the parts outside the CDR3, the full variable domain is DTAVSQTPKYLVTQMGNDKSIKCEQNLGHDTMYWYKQDSKKFLKIMFSYNNKELIINETVPNRFSPKSPDKAHLNLHINSLELGDSAVYFCASSQGTGQLNQPQHFGDGTRLSIL.

This clonotype has only a few counts. This chain joins TRBV12-3 or TRBV12-4 and TRBJ2-4, with D perhaps matching TRBD2 (6 bases). This CDR3 spans 12 amino acids. V was clipped by 3 bases and J by 9 bases, with 9 bases between them. In DNA form, the CDR3 reads TGTGCCAGCAGTTTGGAGGGTGGCATTCAGTACTTC. Amino acids: CASSLEGGIQYF.

The chain carries TRBV7-6 and TRBJ2-2; 10 bases map to TRBD2. V gave up 5 bases and J gave up 5 bases; unmatched junction bases: 11. CDR1 SGHVS and CDR2 FNYEAQ come from the germline V gene. The CDR3 covers 17 residues. CDR3 sequence (DNA): TGTGCCAGCAGCCGGACCGTGAGCGGGGGGGCTACCGGGGAGCTGTTTTTT. This codes for CASSRTVSGGATGELFF.

This clonotype showed up many times. This sequence joins TRBV18 and TRBJ1-1; possibly TRBD1 for D (5 bases). This CDR3 has 13 amino acids. The germline V gene encodes CDR1 KGHSH and CDR2 LQKENI. V lost 3 bases to trimming and J lost 6 bases, with 11 bases between them. Written as DNA, the CDR3 is TGTGCCAGCTCACCGGGCAGGGACGCTGAAGCTTTCTTT. It encodes CASSPGRDAEAFF.

This clonotype was seen ten or more times. The chain couples TRBV5-1 to TRBJ2-3; D is undetermined. The CDR3 extends over 14 amino acids. With 0 bases removed from V and 2 bases from J, the gap between germline ends came to 7 bases. CDR1 is SGHRS and CDR2 is YFSETQ in the germline V gene. The CDR3 DNA reads TGCGCCAGCAGCTTGGAAAGGCCCACAGATACGCAGTATTTT. Translation gives CASSLERPTDTQYF. Looking up the rest from reference TRBV5-1 and TRBJ2-3 gives the full variable domain: KAGVTQTPRYLIKTRGQQVTLSCSPISGHRSVSWYQQTPGQGLQFLFEYFSETQRNKGNFPGRFSGRQFSNSRSEMNVSTLELGDSALYLCASSLERPTDTQYFGPGTRLTVL.

This clonotype has at least ten counts. The CDR3 nucleotides are TGCGCCAGCAGCTTGGGACAGGGAAGTGGAGCTTTCTTT. Translated: CASSLGQGSGAFF. This chain uses TRBV5-1 with TRBJ1-1; 7 bases match TRBD1. Germline-derived CDR1 and CDR2 are SGHRS and YFSETQ. The CDR3 spans 13 residues. Trimming removed 0 bases from V and 10 bases from J; junction bases left unmatched: 6. Complete variable domain (other parts from reference TRBV5-1 and TRBJ1-1): KAGVTQTPRYLIKTRGQQVTLSCSPISGHRSVSWYQQTPGQGLQFLFEYFSETQRNKGNFPGRFSGRQFSNSRSEMNVSTLELGDSALYLCASSLGQGSGAFFGQGTRLTVV.

The CDR3 region has the DNA TGTGCCACCCTAGCGGACAGGGACGAGCAGTACTTC. It translates to CATLADRDEQYF. The rearrangement links TRBV28 to TRBJ2-7; tentatively, D is TRBD1 (8 bases). CDR3 length equals 12 residues. Between the trimmed V and J ends, which lost 10 bases and 5 bases, there was a span of 15 bases. The germline gives CDR1 MDHEN, CDR2 SYDVKM.

In its sample, this clonotype was seen a few times. This chain links TRBV5-6 with TRBJ2-5; TRBD2 matches at 8 bases. V lost 0 bases to trimming and J lost 2 bases; unmatched junction nucleotides: 9. CDR1 and CDR2 from the germline V gene are SGHDT and YYEEEE. This CDR3 contains 17 residues. Here the CDR3 reads CASSLGPAGALQETQYF. CDR3 bases: TGTGCCAGCAGCTTGGGGCCAGCGGGAGCTTTACAAGAGACCCAGTACTTC.

This clonotype has more than one count but fewer than ten. The J gene is TRBJ2-3, the V gene TRBV20-1; TRBD2 matches 7 bases. The junction had 11 bases not matched to a gene; V was cut back by 5 bases and J by 6 bases. The CDR3 runs to 14 residues. The germline CDR1 and CDR2 sequences are DFQATT and SNEGSKA (reference sequence). CDR3 residues: CSARGRDYLDTQYF. In nucleotides, the CDR3 is TGCAGTGCTCGGGGCAGGGACTACCTGGATACGCAGTATTTT.

V and J are TRBV5-1 and TRBJ2-5, with 9 bases lining up with TRBD2. J was trimmed by 6 bases and V by 2 bases; bases with no gene match: 5. Germline-derived CDR1 and CDR2 are SGHRS and YFSETQ. This CDR3 has 14 residues. The CDR3 bases are TGCGCCAGCAGCTTCTCTAGCGGGACTAAGACCCAGTACTTC. It encodes CASSFSSGTKTQYF.

The chain joins TRBV12-3 or TRBV12-4 to TRBJ2-1; TRBD1 agrees at 9 bases. Trimming at V came to 8 bases and at J to 7 bases, leaving 21 bases not matched to a gene. The CDR3 consists of 18 residues. CDR3 sequence (DNA): TGTGCCAGCTCACCACCCAACTACCTTAGACAGGGGGGGAATGAGCAGTTCTTC. Protein: CASSPPNYLRQGGNEQFF.

This clonotype occurred many times. The chain uses TRBV12-5 and TRBJ1-1; D unresolved. The V end lost 3 bases, the J end lost 1 base, and 21 bases lay between the germline ends. CDR3 size: 18 residues. Germline values: CDR1 LGHNT, CDR2 FRNRAP. CDR3 amino acids: CASGLPRAATDGNTEAFF. The CDR3 nucleotides read TGTGCTAGTGGTTTACCGAGGGCGGCGACGGATGGGAACACTGAAGCTTTCTTT.

This clonotype appeared many times. The rearrangement joins TRBV2 to TRBJ2-6; D gene unclear. The germline V and J ends were trimmed by 4 bases and 1 base, with 5 bases remaining between them. The CDR3 runs 14 residues. Germline CDR1 reads SNHLY; CDR2 reads FYNNEI. CDR3 sequence: CASSVLSGANVLTF. The CDR3 region has the DNA TGTGCCAGCAGTGTACTGTCTGGGGCCAACGTCCTGACTTTC.

This clonotype was counted ten times or more. The CDR3 protein is CASSLSSGVGETQYF. CDR3 DNA sequence: TGTGCCAGCAGCTTAAGTAGCGGGGTGGGAGAGACCCAGTACTTC. V is TRBV11-2 and J is TRBJ2-5, with 8 bases matching TRBD2. The CDR3 has 15 amino acids. V was pared by 2 bases and J by 4 bases, with 6 bases of the junction left unmatched. Germline-derived CDR1 and CDR2 are SGHAT and FQNNGV. The full variable domain, its missing parts supplied by reference TRBV11-2 and TRBJ2-5, is EAGVAQSPRYKIIEKRQSVAFWCNPISGHATLYWYQQILGQGPKLLIQFQNNGVVDDSQLPKDRFSAERLKGVDSTLKIQPAKLEDSAVYLCASSLSSGVGETQYFGPGTRLLVL.

The chain uses TRBV12-3 or TRBV12-4 and TRBJ2-2; TRBD1 or TRBD2 may be the D gene (6 bases each). CDR3 size: 15 residues. The V end lost 2 bases, the J end lost 4 bases, and 11 bases lay between the germline ends. Written as DNA, the CDR3 is TGTGCCAGCAGTTTAAGGGGGGCCAGCACCGGGGAGCTGTTTTTT. It encodes CASSLRGASTGELFF.

This clonotype has at least ten counts. The rearrangement uses TRBV6-1 and TRBJ2-1; D remains unclear. Germline assignment: CDR1 MNHNS and CDR2 SASEGT. V was pared by 1 base and J by 4 bases, with 5 bases between. CDR3 size: 13 residues. The CDR3 coding sequence is TGTGCCAGCAGTGAAGAATGGTACAATGAGCAGTTCTTC. The encoded protein is CASSEEWYNEQFF.

This clonotype was counted ten times or more. The chain has TRBV28 and TRBJ2-3, with D perhaps matching TRBD2 (7 bases). V was clipped by 6 bases and J by 5 bases, with 15 bases between them. The CDR3 is 14 amino acids. CDR1 and CDR2 from the germline V gene are MDHEN and SYDVKM. In nucleotides, the CDR3 is TGTGCCAGCAGCCCCGGGGGGCCTAGAGATACGCAGTATTTT. This gives the protein CASSPGGPRDTQYF.

This clonotype was seen at least ten times. The chain has TRBV2 and TRBJ2-3, with D hard to call. The CDR3 is made up of 12 amino acids. V was clipped by 4 bases and J by 5 bases, with 7 bases between them. Germline V gene sequence: CDR1 SNHLY, CDR2 FYNNEI. CDR3 region: CASSGSGDTQYF. CDR3 DNA: TGTGCCAGCAGTGGGTCCGGAGATACGCAGTATTTT.

About this clonotype: A read error may be the cause here, since a much bigger clone is one base away. This chain links TRBV6-2 or TRBV6-3 with TRBJ1-5; a weak D match, TRBD1 (5 bases). V was pared by 2 bases and J by 7 bases, with 6 bases between. The CDR3 totals 12 residues. Germline CDR1 is MNHEY and CDR2 is SVGEGT. Here the CDR3 reads CASSYGGQPQHF. For the CDR3, the DNA is TGTGCCAGCAGTTACGGGGGGCAGCCCCAGCATTTT.

This chain connects TRBV5-5 to TRBJ2-3, with D possibly called TRBD1 or TRBD2 (5 bases each). The V end was cut by 2 bases, the J end by 0 bases, with 13 bases between. CDR1 SGHKS and CDR2 YYEKEE come from the germline V gene (reference sequence). The CDR3 totals 16 residues. The CDR3 sequence is CASSFGTDHSTDTQYF. As DNA, the CDR3 is TGTGCCAGCAGCTTCGGGACGGATCATAGCACAGATACGCAGTATTTT. The complete variable domain, with remaining parts taken from reference TRBV5-5 and TRBJ2-3, reads DAGVTQSPTHLIKTRGQQVTLRCSPISGHKSVSWYQQVLGQGPQFIFQYYEKEERGRGNFPDRFSARQFPNYSSELNVNALLLGDSALYLCASSFGTDHSTDTQYFGPGTRLTVL.